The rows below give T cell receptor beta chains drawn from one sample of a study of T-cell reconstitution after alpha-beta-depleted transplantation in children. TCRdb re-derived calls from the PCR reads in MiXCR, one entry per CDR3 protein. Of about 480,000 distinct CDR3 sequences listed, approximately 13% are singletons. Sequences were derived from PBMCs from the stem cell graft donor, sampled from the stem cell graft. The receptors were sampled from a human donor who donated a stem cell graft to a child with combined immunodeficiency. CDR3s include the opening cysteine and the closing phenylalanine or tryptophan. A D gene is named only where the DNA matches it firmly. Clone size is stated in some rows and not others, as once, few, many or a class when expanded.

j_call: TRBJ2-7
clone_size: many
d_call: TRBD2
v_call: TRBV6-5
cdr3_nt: TGTGCCAGCAGTTACCTAGCGGGTCCCCCCTACGAGCAGTACTTC
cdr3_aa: CASSYLAGPPYEQYF

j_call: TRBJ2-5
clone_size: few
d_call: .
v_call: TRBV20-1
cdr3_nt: TGCAGTGCTAGTTTCCCCGGGACTCATCTCGGAGAGACCCAGTACTTC
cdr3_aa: CSASFPGTHLGETQYF

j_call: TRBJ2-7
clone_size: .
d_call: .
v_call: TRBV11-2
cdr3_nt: TGTGCCAGCAGCCACCGGGACGTGTCCTACGAGCAGTACTTC
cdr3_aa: CASSHRDVSYEQYF

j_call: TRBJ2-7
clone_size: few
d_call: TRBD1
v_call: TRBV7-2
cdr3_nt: TGTGCCAGCAGCTCGACAGGGGGCGGAAACGAGCAGTACTTC
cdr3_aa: CASSSTGGGNEQYF

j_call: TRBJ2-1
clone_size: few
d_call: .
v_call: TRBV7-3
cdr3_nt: TGTGCCAGCAGCCCGGAACACGGAGCCTACAATGAGCAGTTCTTC
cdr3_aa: CASSPEHGAYNEQFF

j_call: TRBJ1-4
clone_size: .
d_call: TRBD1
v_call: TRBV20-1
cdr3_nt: TGCAGTGCTAGGAGATCGGACAGGGTCGGGGAAAAACTGTTTTTT
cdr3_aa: CSARRSDRVGEKLFF

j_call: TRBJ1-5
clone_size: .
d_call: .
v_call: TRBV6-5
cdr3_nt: TGTGCCAGCAGTTACTCGGGGCAGTATAGCAATCAGCCCCAGCATTTT
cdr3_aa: CASSYSGQYSNQPQHF

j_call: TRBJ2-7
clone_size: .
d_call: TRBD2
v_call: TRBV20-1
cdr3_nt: TGCAGTGCTAGAGATACGACAGGGACTAGCGGGAGCTACGAGCAGTACTTC
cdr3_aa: CSARDTTGTSGSYEQYF

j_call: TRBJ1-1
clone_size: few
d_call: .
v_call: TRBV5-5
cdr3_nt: TGTGCCAGCAGCTTGGAGTTAATCGCATGGGAGGCCACTGAAGCTTTCTTT
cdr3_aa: CASSLELIAWEATEAFF

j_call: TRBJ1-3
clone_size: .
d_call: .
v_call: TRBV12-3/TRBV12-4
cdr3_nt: TGTGCCAGCAGTTTGCAGGCTTTTAGAAACACCATATATTTT
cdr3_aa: CASSLQAFRNTIYF

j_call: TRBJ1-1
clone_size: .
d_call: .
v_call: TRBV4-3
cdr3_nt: TGCGCCAGCAGCCAAGGGAGAGCATCATCAGAAGCTTTCTTT
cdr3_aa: CASSQGRASSEAFF

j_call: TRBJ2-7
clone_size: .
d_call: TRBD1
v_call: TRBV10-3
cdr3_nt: TGTGCCATCAGGCCGGGGACAGGGGCCTACGAGCAGTACTTC
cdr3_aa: CAIRPGTGAYEQYF

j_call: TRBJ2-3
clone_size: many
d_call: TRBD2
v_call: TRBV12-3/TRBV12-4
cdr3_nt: TGTGCCAGCAGTCCCGACAGGGGAGGACTAGCGGGCCCTGACACAGATACGCAGTATTTT
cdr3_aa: CASSPDRGGLAGPDTDTQYF

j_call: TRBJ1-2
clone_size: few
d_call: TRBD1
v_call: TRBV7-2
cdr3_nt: TGTGCCAGCAGCTGGACAGGGCACTATGGCTACACCTTC
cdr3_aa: CASSWTGHYGYTF

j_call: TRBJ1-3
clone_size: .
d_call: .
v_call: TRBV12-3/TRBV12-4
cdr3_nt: TGTGCCAGCAGTTTCAGGGGTTTTGTCTCTGGAAACACCATATATTTT
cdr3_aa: CASSFRGFVSGNTIYF

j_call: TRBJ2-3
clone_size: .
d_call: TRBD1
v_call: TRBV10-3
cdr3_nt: TGTGCCATCAGTACACACGGGACAGGGAGCACAGATACGCAGTATTTT
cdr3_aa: CAISTHGTGSTDTQYF

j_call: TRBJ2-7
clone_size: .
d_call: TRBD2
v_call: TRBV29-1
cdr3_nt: TGCAGCGTTGAAAGCCGGGAGGGTTACGAGCAGTACTTC
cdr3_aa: CSVESREGYEQYF

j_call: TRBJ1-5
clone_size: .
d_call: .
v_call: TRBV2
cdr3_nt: TGTGCCAGCAAAGAACTACAGGACGGGAACAATCAGCCCCAGCATTTT
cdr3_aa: CASKELQDGNNQPQHF

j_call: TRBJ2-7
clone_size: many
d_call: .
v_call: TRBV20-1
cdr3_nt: TGCAGTGCTAGGTGGGGGGCTAGAACCTCCGAGCAGTACTTC
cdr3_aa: CSARWGARTSEQYF

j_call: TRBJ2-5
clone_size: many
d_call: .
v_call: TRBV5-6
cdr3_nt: TGTGCCAGCAGCTTACATCACCAAGAGACCCAGTACTTC
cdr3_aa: CASSLHHQETQYF

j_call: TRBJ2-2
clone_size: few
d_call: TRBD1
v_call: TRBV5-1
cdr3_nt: TGCGCCAGCAGCTTGATCCCTAACAGGGGGCCTGTTACCGGGGAGCTGTTTTTT
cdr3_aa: CASSLIPNRGPVTGELFF

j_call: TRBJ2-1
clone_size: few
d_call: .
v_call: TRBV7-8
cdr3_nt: TGTGCCAGCAGCTTAGTGGTGGAAAAGTTCTTC
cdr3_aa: CASSLVVEKFF

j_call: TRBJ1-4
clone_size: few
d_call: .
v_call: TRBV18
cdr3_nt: TGTGCCAGCTCACCTAACTTACCAGGTGATGAAAAACTGTTTTTT
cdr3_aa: CASSPNLPGDEKLFF

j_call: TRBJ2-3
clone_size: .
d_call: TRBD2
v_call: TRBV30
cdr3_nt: TGTGCCTGGAGTTGGGGTAGCGGGAGAACCTTCACAGATACGCAGTATTTT
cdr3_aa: CAWSWGSGRTFTDTQYF

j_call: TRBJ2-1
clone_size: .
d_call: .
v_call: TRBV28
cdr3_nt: TGTGCCAGCAGTTCCACCTACTCGACTAGTTTCTATGAGCAGTTCTTC
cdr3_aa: CASSSTYSTSFYEQFF

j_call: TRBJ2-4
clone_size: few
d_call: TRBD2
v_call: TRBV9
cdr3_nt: TGTGCCAGCAGCCCTCCGGGGACTAGCGGGAGGTGGGAGAACATTCAGTACTTC
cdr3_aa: CASSPPGTSGRWENIQYF

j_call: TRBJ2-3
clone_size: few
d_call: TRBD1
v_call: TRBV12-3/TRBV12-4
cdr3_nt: TGTGCCAGCAGTTTAGACGGATGGACAGGGGTGAGCACAGATACGCAGTATTTT
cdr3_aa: CASSLDGWTGVSTDTQYF

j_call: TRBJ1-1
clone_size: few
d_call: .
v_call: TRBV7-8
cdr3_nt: TGTGCCAGCAGCGCCTCGTGGGGGGCAGCCCGAAATGAAGCTTTCTTT
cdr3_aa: CASSASWGAARNEAFF

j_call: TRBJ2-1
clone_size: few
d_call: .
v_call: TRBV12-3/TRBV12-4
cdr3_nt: TGTGCCAGCAGCCGCATCGGACAGTTCTCCTACAATGAGCAGTTCTTC
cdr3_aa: CASSRIGQFSYNEQFF

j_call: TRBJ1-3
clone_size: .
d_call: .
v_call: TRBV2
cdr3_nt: TGTGCCAGCATTCAGGGGCCACGTCGGGCCATATATTTT
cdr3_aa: CASIQGPRRAIYF

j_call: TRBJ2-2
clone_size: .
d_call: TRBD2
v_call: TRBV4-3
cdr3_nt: TGCGCCAGCAGCCAAGGAGCGGGAACGCGCGGGGAGCTGTTTTTT
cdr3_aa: CASSQGAGTRGELFF

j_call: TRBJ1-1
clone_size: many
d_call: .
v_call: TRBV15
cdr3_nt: TGTGCCACCAGCAGGAAAACAGGAGTGAACACTGAAGCTTTCTTT
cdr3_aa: CATSRKTGVNTEAFF

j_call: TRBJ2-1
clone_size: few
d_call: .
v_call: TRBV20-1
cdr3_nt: TGCAGTGCTAGAAGCGCGACTACGAACAATGAGCAGTTCTTC
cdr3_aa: CSARSATTNNEQFF

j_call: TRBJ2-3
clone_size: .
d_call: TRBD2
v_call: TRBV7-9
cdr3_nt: TGTGCCAGCAGCGGGGGACCTAGCGGGATTGATACGCAGTATTTT
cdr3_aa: CASSGGPSGIDTQYF

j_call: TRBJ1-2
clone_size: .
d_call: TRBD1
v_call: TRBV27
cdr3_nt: TGTGCCAGCAGTTCTGCTACAGGGGCCCCCTGGGGAGGCTACACCTTC
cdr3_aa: CASSSATGAPWGGYTF

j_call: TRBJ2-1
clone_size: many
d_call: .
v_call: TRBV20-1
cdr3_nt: TGCAGTGCGTTAGACAATGAGCAGTTCTTC
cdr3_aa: CSALDNEQFF